This T cell receptor (beta chain) comes out of a study of Ad26.COV2.S vaccination and SARS-CoV-2 variants. The wider study: By the intramuscular route, Ad26.COV2.S was given once, or twice 56 days apart. Study outcomes and limitations: Placebo recipients trailed vaccine recipients in spike-specific TCR breadth. Measurement of non-spike TCR breadth gave similar results in vaccine and placebo recipients. Breadth, reportedly substantial, characterized the spike-specific CD8+ and CD4+ T cell responses after vaccination.

Deletions cut 4 bases from V and 5 bases from J, with 17 bases between. Germline V gene lookup returns CDR1 SQVTM and CDR2 ANQGSEA. This CDR3 comprises 14 residues. The repertoire was sequenced with immunoSEQ multiplex PCR; TCRdb's copy has only in-frame clones and lacks some. This sample has hundreds of thousands of clones, with roughly 90% found just once. Stated treatment: roughly 19 received Ad26.COV2.S at low or high dose, single or two shots; several received placebo; per-sample allocation not given. Sampling occurred on day 63 after the first vaccine or placebo injection. About this clone itself: Its antigen remains unknown.

V and J are TRBV29-1 and TRBJ1-2; a possible D gene is TRBD1 (6 bases). Sequences were derived from peripheral blood, sampled in a trial of Ad26.COV2.S vaccine versus placebo. The sequence was obtained from a person between 18 and 60 years old who received the Ad26.COV2.S COVID-19 vaccine or a placebo. The chain's CDR3 is CSVGRGAGDYGYTF. The CDR3 DNA reads as TGCAGCGTTGGACGCGGGGCAGGGGATTATGGCTACACCTTC.